This TCR beta chain was observed in a study of blood T cell repertoires in COVID-19. The wider study: From the United States, Italy and Spain came samples of acute and convalescent COVID-19. Sources were T cells, B-cell-depleted T cells, or PBMCs; the material itself was cDNA or gDNA.

V lost 4 bases and J lost 2; bases outside the gene matches: 15. The CDR3 covers 19 residues. Germline V gene data show CDR1 as LNHDA and CDR2 as SQIVND (reference sequence). In the original analysis: Using reference gene primer amplification, nucleated cell counts were estimated. Profiling relied on immunoSEQ multiplex PCR, and the TCRdb table lists in-frame clones only, not all of them. The V and J calls and clone size come from that table; D and trimming were worked out from the DNA. The sample records about 150,000 clones, roughly 84% being singletons. Sequenced material: peripheral blood. This clonotype was sampled from a human donor with acute or convalescent COVID-19. The donor label of this sample is uncertain. The gene calls are TRBV19 and TRBJ2-3; 10 nucleotides match TRBD1. In nucleotides, the CDR3 is TGTGCCAGTAGTACCGATCCCCGGACCCGACAGGGGGCCACAGATACGCAGTATTTT. Its translation is CASSTDPRTRQGATDTQYF.